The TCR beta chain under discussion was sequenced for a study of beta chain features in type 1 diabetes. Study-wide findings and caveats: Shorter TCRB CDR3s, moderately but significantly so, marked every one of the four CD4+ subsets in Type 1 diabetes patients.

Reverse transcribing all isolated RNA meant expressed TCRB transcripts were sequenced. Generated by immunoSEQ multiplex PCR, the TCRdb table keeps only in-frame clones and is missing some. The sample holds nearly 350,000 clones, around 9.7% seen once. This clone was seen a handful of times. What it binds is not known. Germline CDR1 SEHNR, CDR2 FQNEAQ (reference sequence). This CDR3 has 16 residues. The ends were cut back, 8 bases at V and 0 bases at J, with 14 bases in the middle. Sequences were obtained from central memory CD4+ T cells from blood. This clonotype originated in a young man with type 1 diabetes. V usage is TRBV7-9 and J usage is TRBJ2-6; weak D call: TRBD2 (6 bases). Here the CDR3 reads CASLGGPSSGANVLTF. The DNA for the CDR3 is TGTGCCAGCCTGGGGGGACCGAGCTCTGGGGCCAACGTCCTGACTTTC.